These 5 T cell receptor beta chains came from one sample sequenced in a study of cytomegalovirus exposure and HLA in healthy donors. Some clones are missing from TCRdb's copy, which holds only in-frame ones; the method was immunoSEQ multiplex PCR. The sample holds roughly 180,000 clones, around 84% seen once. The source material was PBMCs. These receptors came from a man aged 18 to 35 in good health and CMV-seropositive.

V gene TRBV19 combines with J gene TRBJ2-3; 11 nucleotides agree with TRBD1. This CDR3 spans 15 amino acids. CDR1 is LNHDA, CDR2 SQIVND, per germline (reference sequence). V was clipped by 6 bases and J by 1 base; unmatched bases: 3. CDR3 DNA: TGTGCCAGTAGGGGACAGGGGGACGGCACAGATACGCAGTATTTT. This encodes CASRGQGDGTDTQYF.

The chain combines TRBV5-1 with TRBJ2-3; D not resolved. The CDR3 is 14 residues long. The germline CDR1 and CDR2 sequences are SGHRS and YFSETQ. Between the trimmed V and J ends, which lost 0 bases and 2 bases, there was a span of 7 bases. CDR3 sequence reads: CASSLGRNTDTQYF. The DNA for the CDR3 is TGCGCCAGCAGCTTGGGTAGAAACACAGATACGCAGTATTTT.

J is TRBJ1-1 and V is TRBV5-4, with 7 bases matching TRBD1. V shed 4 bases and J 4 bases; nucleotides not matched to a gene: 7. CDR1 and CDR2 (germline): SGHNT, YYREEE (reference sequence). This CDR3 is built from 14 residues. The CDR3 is CASSPRQGATEAFF. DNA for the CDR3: TGTGCCAGCAGCCCGCGACAGGGTGCCACTGAAGCTTTCTTT.

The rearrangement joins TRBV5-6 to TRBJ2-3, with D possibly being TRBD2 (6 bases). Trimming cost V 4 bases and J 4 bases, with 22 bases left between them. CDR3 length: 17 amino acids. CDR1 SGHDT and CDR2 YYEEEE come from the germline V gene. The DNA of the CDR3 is TGTGCCAGCAGCGGAACCCGCGGGGAGAAGGTCTCAGATACGCAGTATTTT. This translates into CASSGTRGEKVSDTQYF.

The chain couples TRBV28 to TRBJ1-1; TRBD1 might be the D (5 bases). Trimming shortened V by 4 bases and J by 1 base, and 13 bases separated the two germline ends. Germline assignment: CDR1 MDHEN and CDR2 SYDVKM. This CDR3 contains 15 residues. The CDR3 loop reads CASSSHSTGNTEAFF. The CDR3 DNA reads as TGTGCCAGCAGTTCTCACTCTACAGGGAACACTGAAGCTTTCTTT.